The clone carrying this TCR beta chain has a handful of counts. Its specificity is unknown. With the Oncomine TCR Beta short-read assay, DNA from cultured CD4+ T cells was sequenced. The genomic DNA was obtained from cultured CD4+ T cells by extraction with the QIAamp micro DNA kit. MiXCR was run by TCRdb on the PCR reads, yielding one entry per CDR3 protein. The sample yields about 8,900 distinct CDR3 sequences, 55% to 75% seen once. Stated treatment: roughly ten-day PBMC culture with coronavirus spike peptide pools or control peptides (ViraFEST assay). This entry is derived from a study of vaccination and CD4 T cells after COVID-19. This CDR3 spans 15 amino acids. Looked up from germline, CDR1 is SGHVS and CDR2 is FQNEAQ. Losses at the gene ends were 1 base for V and 1 base for J; bases not matched to a gene: 4.

V gene TRBV7-8 combines with J gene TRBJ2-7, with 7 bases identical to TRBD1. Material for sequencing was CD4+ T cells from blood, cultured in vitro. This TCR was recovered from a human donor who had recovered from COVID-19. The CDR3 loop is CASSLEGGRSYEQYF. The CDR3 nucleotides read TGTGCCAGCAGCTTAGAAGGGGGCAGGTCCTACGAGCAGTACTTC.